This T cell receptor (beta chain) was sequenced in a study of T-cell reconstitution after alpha-beta-depleted transplantation in children. As it was prepared, the TCRbeta library received unique molecular identifiers. TCRdb analysed the PCR reads with MiXCR anew, one entry per CDR3 protein. The sample has 300,000 to 400,000 distinct CDR3 sequences; over 20% are singletons. Points from the study as a whole: Alpha-beta T cells about two months after transplant reportedly derived from several hundred expanded graft clones. Some patients' high day-60 TCRbeta diversity was traced to surviving recipient T cells and thymic progenitors. Hyperexpanded clones declined; after one year, newly produced T cells mostly supplied diversity.

Turning to this clonotype: What it binds is unknown.

Sequenced material: PBMCs, mostly from graft donor cells, taken 180 days after TCRalphabeta/CD19-depleted stem cell transplant. This TCR was sampled from a male patient between 5 and 17 years old who had a stem cell transplant for acute lymphoblastic leukemia, so the T cells may come from the graft donor.

This CDR3 reads CSARLAGVIEQYF. DNA for the CDR3: TGCAGTGCCAGACTAGCGGGAGTGATCGAGCAGTACTTC. The V call is TRBV20-1, the J call TRBJ2-7; TRBD2 matches at 12 bases. V was clipped by 6 bases and J by 6 bases; unmatched bases: 6. This CDR3 has 13 amino acids. Per the germline V gene, CDR1 is DFQATT and CDR2 is SNEGSKA (reference sequence).